Given below is one T cell receptor beta chain in context. The antigen remains unidentified. The junction differs from germline at one of its ends, possibly a read error. This entry comes from a study of cytomegalovirus exposure and HLA in healthy donors. Study information: Within an early data release were about 85 million unique TCRs drawn from HLA-typed donors. Study-level results: Rare TCR sequences dominated, though some public TCRs recurred in many donors.

The PCR used 60 Vbeta and 13 Jbeta primers. This table comes from immunoSEQ multiplex PCR, and its TCRdb copy is limited to in-frame clones, with some not included. The sample comprises around 190,000 clones, nearly 80% of which are singletons, and about 2.6% rests with the top ten. This CDR3 is 17 amino acids long. Germline V gene lookup returns CDR1 SGHVS and CDR2 FQNEAQ. The sequencing sample was made of PBMCs. This receptor was obtained from a female donor in good health and CMV-seronegative. The rearrangement links TRBV7-8 to TRBJ2-3; 10 bases map to TRBD2. The CDR3 region is CASSFVLAGSSTYTQYF. In DNA form, the CDR3 reads TGTGCCAGCAGCTTCGTACTAGCGGGGTCGTCCACATATACGCAGTATTTT.